This passage covers 2 T cell receptor beta chains from one sample sequenced in a study of T cells after somatic rescue of genetic block. TCRdb's table, derived via immunoSEQ multiplex PCR, lists solely in-frame clones and lacks some. The data hold 10,000 to 15,000 clones, with 65% to 85% observed a single time. Input material: peripheral blood mononuclear cells (PBMCs). All receptors come from a boy younger than 18.

V is TRBV6-5 and J is TRBJ2-1, with unresolved D. The CDR3 has 15 residues. V was cut by 0 bases and J by 4 bases, with 10 bases left in between. The germline gives CDR1 MNHEY, CDR2 SVGAGI. The CDR3 sequence: CASSYSGRDYNEQFF. The DNA for the CDR3 is TGTGCCAGCAGTTACTCAGGTCGTGATTACAATGAGCAGTTCTTC.

The chain couples TRBV5-1 to TRBJ1-2; TRBD1 agrees at 7 bases. Germline V lookup: CDR1 SGHRS, CDR2 YFSETQ. The CDR3 loop spans 15 amino acids. V dropped 4 bases and J dropped 6; count of bases not matched to a gene: 12. CDR3 DNA: TGCGCCAGCAGCGGAGCCTCTCGGACAGGCCATGGCTACACCTTC. This encodes CASSGASRTGHGYTF.